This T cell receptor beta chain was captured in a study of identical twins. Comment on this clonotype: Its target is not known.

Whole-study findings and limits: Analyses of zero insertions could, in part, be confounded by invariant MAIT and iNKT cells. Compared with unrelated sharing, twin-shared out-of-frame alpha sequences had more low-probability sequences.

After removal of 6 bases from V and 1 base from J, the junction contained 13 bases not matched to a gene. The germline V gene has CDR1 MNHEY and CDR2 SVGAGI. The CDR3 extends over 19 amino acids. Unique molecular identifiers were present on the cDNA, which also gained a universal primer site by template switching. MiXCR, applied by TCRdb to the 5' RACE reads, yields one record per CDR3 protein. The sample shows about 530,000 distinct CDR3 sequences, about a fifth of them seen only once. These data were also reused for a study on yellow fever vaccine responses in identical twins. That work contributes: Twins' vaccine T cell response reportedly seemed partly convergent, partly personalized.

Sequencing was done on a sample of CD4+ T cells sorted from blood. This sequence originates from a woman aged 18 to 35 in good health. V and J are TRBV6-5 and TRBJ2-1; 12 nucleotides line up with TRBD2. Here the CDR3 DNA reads TGTGCCAGCAGCTACAAGGCTAGCGGGAGGGCCATTTCCTACAATGAGCAGTTCTTC. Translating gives CASSYKASGRAISYNEQFF.